Following are 29 T cell receptor beta chains from one sample sequenced in a study of CD4 T cells in relation to SARS-CoV-2 and coronaviruses. Their recognized antigens are unknown. Assay: immunoSEQ multiplex PCR; the TCRdb copy retains only in-frame clones and omits some. Found here are tens of thousands of clones, about three quarters of them singletons; the top ten hold approximately 13%. CD4+ T cells from unexposed donors were obtained before the COVID-19 pandemic (2011-2018). After 10 to 11 days of culture, CD4+ T cells were isolated. Sequencing used CD4+ T cells from PBMCs, cultured in vitro. The receptors shown here come from a human donor in good health.

The V gene is TRBV7-9, the J gene TRBJ1-2; TRBD1 is a possible D gene (5 bases). Trimming took off 3 bases at V and 6 bases at J, with 14 bases between the two ends. The CDR3 has 14 amino acids. The germline V gene encodes CDR1 SEHNR and CDR2 FQNEAQ (reference sequence). The CDR3 region has the DNA TGTGCCAGCAGCTTTCAGGGTTTGGTCCATGGCTACACCTTC. This encodes CASSFQGLVHGYTF.

The rearrangement links TRBV2 to TRBJ2-3; D not certain. Trimming removed 1 base at V and 2 bases at J, with 4 bases between. The CDR3 contains 13 residues. The germline V gene encodes CDR1 SNHLY and CDR2 FYNNEI. The chain's CDR3 is CASSEVSTDTQYF. CDR3 nucleotides: TGTGCCAGCAGTGAAGTTTCCACAGATACGCAGTATTTT.

The chain couples TRBV27 to TRBJ1-2, with 8 positions matching TRBD1. CDR3 length equals 13 residues. The V gene's germline CDR1 is MNHEY and CDR2 SMNVEV (reference sequence). Losses at the gene ends were 3 bases for V and 3 bases for J; bases not matched to a gene: 0. DNA of the CDR3: TGTGCCAGCAGTTTGGGACAGGACTATGGCTACACCTTC. Translated: CASSLGQDYGYTF.

The chain couples TRBV12-2 to TRBJ2-3. TRBV12-2 is flagged as a pseudogene. This CDR3 region has 15 residues. The CDR3: CASRLVGPQRTTQYF. The CDR3 bases are TGTGCAAGTCGCTTAGTAGGACCACAAAGAACTACGCAGTATTTT.

The chain combines TRBV30 with TRBJ1-1; 10 bases line up with TRBD1. Trimming took 1 base from V and 0 from J; bases not matched to a gene: 5. The germline V gene has CDR1 GTSNPN and CDR2 SVGIG (reference sequence). This CDR3 spans 16 amino acids. The chain's CDR3 is CAWSGPTGGMNTEAFF. The CDR3 DNA sequence: TGTGCCTGGAGTGGTCCGACAGGGGGCATGAACACTGAAGCTTTCTTT.

The chain employs TRBV29-1 and TRBJ1-2, with TRBD1 matching 8 bases. The CDR3 totals 13 residues. V dropped 7 bases and J dropped 1; count of bases not matched to a gene: 5. Germline assignment: CDR1 SQVTM and CDR2 ANQGSEA. CDR3 sequence (DNA): TGCAGCGCTAGGACAGGGCTTAACTATGGCTACACCTTC. The encoded protein is CSARTGLNYGYTF.

The chain links TRBV7-9 to TRBJ2-2; D ambiguous. This CDR3 has 13 residues. With 6 bases removed from V and 7 bases from J, the gap between germline ends came to 12 bases. CDR1 is SEHNR, CDR2 FQNEAQ, per germline (reference sequence). In DNA form, the CDR3 reads TGTGCCAGCAGTCCCCAGCCTTTCGGGGAGCTGTTTTTT. This translates into CASSPQPFGELFF.

A note on this clone: It is unclear where the CDR3 begins or ends on the DNA, so no DNA is shown, and the CDR3 is as TCRdb lists it. The V and J genes are TRBV21-1 and TRBJ1-6; the table's D call, TRBD1, has no DNA check behind it. TRBV21-1 is a known pseudogene. The CDR3 contains 17 residues when both ends are counted. The CDR3 sequence is CASSKEFGQGTGSPLHF.

The chain joins TRBV6-1 to TRBJ1-5; D remains unclear. CDR3 length: 14 residues. V was cut by 1 base and J by 4 bases, with 8 bases left in between. The germline CDR1 and CDR2 sequences are MNHNS and SASEGT. The CDR3 nucleotides are TGTGCCAGCAGTGAAGTGACACCGAATCAGCCCCAGCATTTT. Amino acids: CASSEVTPNQPQHF.

V and J are TRBV6-2 or TRBV6-3 and TRBJ2-7; D is unclear. V shed 4 bases and J shed 3 bases, with 7 bases lying between them. The germline V gene has CDR1 MNHEY and CDR2 SVGEGT. The CDR3 loop spans 12 amino acids. CDR3: CASSSSGYEQYF. CDR3 bases: TGTGCCAGCAGTTCCTCAGGCTACGAGCAGTACTTC.

The chain carries TRBV6-2 or TRBV6-3 and TRBJ2-5; D not resolved. CDR1 is MNHEY and CDR2 is SVGEGT in the germline V gene. The CDR3 loop spans 12 amino acids. With 1 base removed from V and 5 bases from J, the gap between germline ends came to 5 bases. In nucleotides, the CDR3 is TGTGCCAGCAGTTACTATGGGGAGACCCAGTACTTC. This translates into CASSYYGETQYF.

This clone was recorded only once. The chain has TRBV5-1 and TRBJ2-5; no clear D gene. Trimming shortened V by 4 bases and J by 1 base, and 11 bases separated the two germline ends. The CDR3 is 14 residues long. CDR1 SGHRS and CDR2 YFSETQ come from the germline V gene. Here the CDR3 DNA reads TGCGCCAGCAGCCTAAAGGACGGCCAAGAGACCCAGTACTTC. It translates to CASSLKDGQETQYF.

The chain carries TRBV9 and TRBJ2-1, with 9 bases lining up with TRBD2. Germline lookup yields CDR1 SGDLS and CDR2 YYNGEE. The J segment lost 5 bases and the V segment lost 3 bases, leaving 0 bases of the junction unmatched. The CDR3 is 13 amino acids. The CDR3 is CASSGLADNEQFF. The CDR3 coding sequence is TGTGCCAGCAGCGGACTAGCGGACAATGAGCAGTTCTTC.

This sequence joins TRBV5-1 and TRBJ1-6; tentative D call: TRBD1 (5 bases). This CDR3 contains 17 residues. Germline V gives CDR1 SGHRS, CDR2 YFSETQ. V dropped 2 bases and J dropped 5 bases, with 17 bases sitting between them. CDR3 sequence reads: CASSLQTGRGDNSPLHF. Written as DNA, the CDR3 is TGCGCCAGCAGCTTACAAACAGGACGAGGCGATAATTCACCCCTCCACTTT.

V is TRBV7-3 and J is TRBJ1-1; D is perhaps TRBD1 (6 bases). Germline V gives CDR1 SGHTA, CDR2 FQGTGA. Trimming stripped 2 bases from V and 4 bases from J, with 8 bases between. The CDR3 has 13 residues. The DNA of the CDR3 is TGTGCCAGCAGCTTAGGGGGGCCCACTGAAGCTTTCTTT. Translating it yields CASSLGGPTEAFF.

The rearrangement links TRBV4-3 to TRBJ2-3; D assignment may be TRBD1 or TRBD2 (5 bases each). Germline CDR1 and CDR2: LGHNA and YSLEER. This CDR3 is 18 amino acids long. Trimming stripped 1 base from V and 4 bases from J, with 21 bases between. The CDR3 DNA is TGCGCCAGCAGCCAAGGGGCAAGAGGGGTCATGGATTCAGATACGCAGTATTTT. This gives the protein CASSQGARGVMDSDTQYF.

The chain links TRBV2 to TRBJ2-2, with D hard to call. Germline V gives CDR1 SNHLY, CDR2 FYNNEI. This CDR3 comprises 13 residues. V lost 8 bases to trimming and J lost 3 bases, with 10 bases between them. The CDR3 here is CASRPWDTGELFF. The CDR3 nucleotides read TGTGCCAGCCGACCTTGGGACACCGGGGAGCTGTTTTTT.

This clone was seen only a few times. The V call is TRBV2, the J call TRBJ2-7; possible D gene TRBD2, 6 bases. V lost 7 bases, J lost 6 bases, and 13 bases lay in between. The CDR3 has 12 amino acids. Germline loops: CDR1 SNHLY, CDR2 FYNNEI. CDR3: CASTMGGGEQYF. The CDR3 nucleotides read TGTGCCAGCACCATGGGGGGAGGCGAGCAGTACTTC. Full variable domain (rest looked up from reference TRBV2 and TRBJ2-7): EPEVTQTPSHQVTQMGQEVILRCVPISNHLYFYWYRQILGQKVEFLVSFYNNEISEKSEIFDDQFSVERPDGSNFTLKIRSTKLEDSAMYFCASTMGGGEQYFGPGTRLTVT.

This rearrangement joins TRBV5-1 to TRBJ2-3; 7 bases match TRBD1. The CDR3 sequence is 15 residues long. J was trimmed by 2 bases and V by 5 bases; bases with no gene match: 8. The germline gives CDR1 SGHRS, CDR2 YFSETQ. CDR3 DNA sequence: TGCGCCAGCAGATGGACCGGGACAGACACAGATACGCAGTATTTT. Amino acids: CASRWTGTDTDTQYF.

The rearrangement uses TRBV4-3 and TRBJ1-2, with D unclear. Germline CDR1 and CDR2: LGHNA and YSLEER. The ends were cut back, 4 bases at V and 2 bases at J, with 14 bases in the middle. The CDR3 totals 15 residues. The CDR3 loop is CASSPAPYGNYGYTF. CDR3 coding DNA: TGCGCCAGCAGCCCGGCCCCGTATGGGAACTATGGCTACACCTTC.

The V call is TRBV7-9, the J call TRBJ2-3, with D uncertain. V was shortened by 5 bases and J by 3 bases, with 9 bases between the two germline ends. CDR1 SEHNR and CDR2 FQNEAQ come from the germline V gene (reference sequence). The CDR3 is 13 residues long. DNA for the CDR3: TGTGCCAGCAGCCCTAAGTCTACAGATACGCAGTATTTT. It yields the protein CASSPKSTDTQYF.

The V call is TRBV11-1, the J call TRBJ1-1; 9 positions agree with TRBD1. Trimming cost V 5 bases and J 5 bases; bases outside gene matches: 9. CDR1 is SGHAT, CDR2 FQDESV, per germline (reference sequence). This CDR3 is built from 15 residues. In DNA form, the CDR3 reads TGTGCCAGCAGCATGGGGACAGGGAGGTTAACTGAAGCTTTCTTT. This translates into CASSMGTGRLTEAFF. Using reference TRBV11-1 and TRBJ1-1 for the parts outside the CDR3, the full variable domain is EAEVAQSPRYKITEKSQAVAFWCDPISGHATLYWYRQILGQGPELLVQFQDESVVDDSQLPKDRFSAERLKGVDSTLKIQPAELGDSAMYLCASSMGTGRLTEAFFGQGTRLTVV.

J is TRBJ2-2 and V is TRBV24-1, with 8 bases fitting TRBD1. The CDR3 covers 14 residues. The V segment lost 3 bases and the J segment 4 bases; nucleotides outside the gene matches: 0. Germline V gives CDR1 KGHDR, CDR2 SFDVKD. Here the CDR3 DNA reads TGTGCCACCAGTGATGACAGGGGCACCGGGGAGCTGTTTTTT. Residues: CATSDDRGTGELFF.

The rearrangement joins TRBV19 to TRBJ1-5, with 7 nucleotides matching TRBD1. J gave up 6 bases and V 3 bases, and 5 bases lay outside the gene matches. The CDR3 totals 14 residues. Per the germline V gene, CDR1 is LNHDA and CDR2 is SQIVND (reference sequence). Here the CDR3 DNA reads TGTGCCAGTAGTATTCGACAGGGACTTCAGCCCCAGCATTTT. Translating gives CASSIRQGLQPQHF.

The CDR3 coding sequence is TGTGCCAGCAGCCGGTTAGCGGGGGTGAGCACAGATACGCAGTATTTT. This sequence encodes CASSRLAGVSTDTQYF. The genes are TRBV3-1 (or the pseudogene TRBV3-2) and TRBJ2-3, with 9 bases aligning to TRBD2. V dropped 4 bases and J dropped 0; count of bases not matched to a gene: 5. The CDR3 consists of 16 residues. Germline assignment: CDR1 LGHDT and CDR2 YNNKEL (reference sequence).

The chain joins TRBV6-6 to TRBJ1-6; no clear D. Germline V gives CDR1 MNHNY, CDR2 SVGAGI (reference sequence). This CDR3 region has 16 residues. V was clipped by 3 bases and J by 0 bases, with 9 bases between them. The CDR3 here is CASSYSAGSYNSPLHF. The CDR3, as DNA: TGTGCCAGCAGTTATAGTGCGGGCTCCTATAATTCACCCCTCCACTTT.

The CDR3 here is CASSQGQGANNEQFF. The CDR3 DNA follows: TGCGCCAGCAGCCAAGGACAGGGGGCCAACAATGAGCAGTTCTTC. The V gene is TRBV4-1, the J gene TRBJ2-1; 10 bases align to TRBD1. Germline CDR1 and CDR2: MGHRA and YSYEKL. This CDR3 spans 15 amino acids. The J segment lost 5 bases and the V segment lost 1 base, leaving 2 bases of the junction unmatched.

This clone was seen more than once but under ten times. The V call is TRBV2, the J call TRBJ1-3; D possibly corresponds to TRBD1 (5 bases). Germline lookup yields CDR1 SNHLY and CDR2 FYNNEI. Between the trimmed V and J ends, which lost 2 bases and 4 bases, there was a span of 12 bases. CDR3 length: 15 amino acids. CDR3 sequence: CASSEFGQGGNTIYF. The CDR3 DNA reads as TGTGCCAGCAGTGAATTCGGGCAGGGAGGAAACACCATATATTTT.

This clone was counted a single time. The V and J genes are TRBV6-5 and TRBJ1-5; no reliable D call. CDR3 size: 15 residues. Germline CDR1 is MNHEY and CDR2 is SVGAGI. Trimming pared 3 bases from V and 5 bases from J, leaving 14 bases between. CDR3 bases: TGTGCCAGCAGTTATACGAGGTATTCTGATCAGCCCCAGCATTTT. Its protein product is CASSYTRYSDQPQHF.